The clone carrying this T cell receptor (beta chain) was recorded a few times. The data stem from a study of T cells in Graves' hyperthyroidism and ophthalmopathy. The source material, RNA transcripts, was used to amplify TCR beta CDR3 regions. The primer set for the first-round RT-PCR of the TCR CDR3 was HTBI. TCRdb analysed the multiplex PCR reads with MiXCR anew, one entry per CDR3 protein. The sample includes roughly 300,000 distinct CDR3 sequences, around a fifth of them seen just once. This CDR3 has 15 residues. Trimming at V came to 8 bases and at J to 3 bases, leaving 8 bases not matched to a gene. Looked up from germline, CDR1 is MGHDK and CDR2 is SYGVNS.

J is TRBJ2-1 and V is TRBV25-1, with 9 bases lining up with TRBD1. The source material was blood. This TCR was recovered from a woman aged 50 to 65 with Graves' hyperthyroidism. The CDR3 DNA reads TGTGCCAGCGCATCCGGGACAGGGAACTACAATGAGCAGTTCTTC. Its translation is CASASGTGNYNEQFF.